This T cell receptor (beta chain) came from a study of Graves' ophthalmopathy and Graves' hyperthyroidism. Study results and caveats: Most thyroid clonotypes expanded beyond 0.001 frequency were also found in blood.

Amplifying from RNA transcripts, the study obtained TCR beta CDR3 regions. After a first-round RT-PCR with HTBI primers, a second-round multiplex PCR was run. TCRdb recomputed calls from the multiplex PCR reads with MiXCR, one row per CDR3 protein. The sample yields around 660,000 distinct CDR3 sequences, 35% to 45% seen once. This clonotype was seen only a few times. No antigen is known for it. The V gene's germline CDR1 is DFQATT and CDR2 SNEGSKA (reference sequence). V dropped 1 base and J dropped 3 bases, with 12 bases sitting between them. The CDR3 contains 14 residues. Sequencing was carried out using peripheral blood. This receptor was obtained from an adult man with Graves' ophthalmopathy. The chain recombines TRBV20-1 with TRBJ2-5, with D possibly being TRBD1 or TRBD2 (5 bases each). The CDR3: CSARAADKKETQYF. DNA for the CDR3: TGCAGTGCTAGAGCAGCGGACAAAAAAGAGACCCAGTACTTC.